These 17 T cell receptor beta chains share one sample of origin, sequenced in a study of PD-1 blockade in classical Hodgkin lymphoma. The time point denotes: cycle 4 day 1 (C4D1), after more than five weeks of nivolumab. Every patient experienced relapse after autologous stem cell transplantation, and brentuximab vedotin exposure varied. Investigators isolated CD4+ T cells from thawed PBMCs through magnetic negative selection. TCRdb keeps only in-frame clones here, not all; method: immunoSEQ multiplex PCR. Among tens of thousands of clones, 75% to 90% were seen once, and the ten largest hold about 3.1%. The source material was CD4+ T cells from blood, sampled before the fourth cycle of nivolumab. Every receptor here comes from a human donor with classical Hodgkin lymphoma.

The chain has TRBV11-1 and TRBJ2-3; no firm D call. This CDR3 is 13 amino acids long. V lost 5 bases and J 6 bases, leaving 12 bases between the germline ends. CDR1 and CDR2 (germline): SGHAT, FQDESV (reference sequence). Written as DNA, the CDR3 is TGTGCCAGCAGCCCCCCCGGCGAGGATACGCAGTATTTT. It translates to CASSPPGEDTQYF.

The V call is TRBV19, the J call TRBJ2-3, with TRBD1 as a possible D gene (5 bases). V dropped 5 bases and J dropped 4 bases, with 19 bases sitting between them. Germline CDR1 reads LNHDA; CDR2 reads SQIVND (reference sequence). The CDR3 runs 16 residues. In DNA form, the CDR3 reads TGTGCCAGTAGTTTGGTTGGCCAAGGGGCGGCAGATACGCAGTATTTT. It translates to CASSLVGQGAADTQYF.

This clone has only a few counts. The chain recombines TRBV7-9 with TRBJ1-6, with D unclear. V lost 4 bases, J lost 10 bases, and 20 bases lay in between. In germline, CDR1 is SEHNR, CDR2 FQNEAQ (reference sequence). This CDR3 region has 16 residues. The CDR3 sequence: CASSSRGLSSGSPLHF. In DNA, the CDR3 is TGTGCCAGCAGCTCCCGAGGACTAAGCAGCGGATCACCCCTCCACTTT.

V gene TRBV5-1 combines with J gene TRBJ2-7; D remains unclear. CDR1 SGHRS and CDR2 YFSETQ come from the germline V gene. The CDR3 covers 13 residues. V was cut by 6 bases and J by 0 bases, with 10 bases left in between. CDR3 sequence: CASKPESSYEQYF. The CDR3 DNA reads TGCGCCAGCAAACCAGAGAGCTCCTACGAGCAGTACTTC.

The chain employs TRBV28 and TRBJ2-5; D is ambiguous. Germline CDR1 is MDHEN and CDR2 is SYDVKM. V lost 1 base and J 7 bases, leaving 10 bases between the germline ends. This CDR3 contains 13 residues. The DNA for the CDR3 is TGTGCCAGCAGTTTATCCGCTTTTAGGACCCAGTACTTC. Protein: CASSLSAFRTQYF.

V usage is TRBV28 and J usage is TRBJ2-7, with TRBD1 identical over 8 bases. V lost 5 bases to trimming and J lost 7 bases; unmatched junction nucleotides: 7. The CDR3 extends over 13 amino acids. In germline, CDR1 is MDHEN, CDR2 SYDVKM. CDR3 loop: CASSPGQGWEQYF. CDR3 in DNA: TGTGCCAGCAGTCCTGGACAGGGTTGGGAGCAGTACTTC.

The rearrangement joins TRBV27 to TRBJ1-2, with D maybe TRBD1 (6 bases). Germline CDR1 and CDR2: MNHEY and SMNVEV (reference sequence). The germline V and J ends were trimmed by 3 bases and 8 bases, with 16 bases remaining between them. The CDR3 spans 14 residues. CDR3 sequence: CASSFTGRNRGYTF. The CDR3 bases are TGTGCCAGCAGTTTTACAGGGAGGAATAGGGGCTACACCTTC.

This clone was seen a few times. The chain combines TRBV2 with TRBJ1-1; 8 bases agree with TRBD1. This CDR3 has 13 residues. Germline values: CDR1 SNHLY, CDR2 FYNNEI. V dropped 6 bases and J dropped 4; count of bases not matched to a gene: 4. The CDR3 sequence: CASRGTGGTEAFF. Written as DNA, the CDR3 is TGTGCCAGCAGGGGTACAGGGGGCACTGAAGCTTTCTTT.

Points on this clone: A read error may account for a junction end that differs from germline. This chain uses TRBV7-2 with TRBJ2-5; 11 bases fit TRBD2. Germline V gives CDR1 SGHTA, CDR2 FQGNSA. This CDR3 has 14 residues. CDR3 region: CASSIAGGQETQYF. In DNA form, the CDR3 reads TGTGCCAGCAGCATAGCGGGGGGGCAGGAGACCCAGTACTTC. Complete variable domain (other parts from reference TRBV7-2 and TRBJ2-5): GAGVSQSPSNKVTEKGKDVELRCDPISGHTALYWYRQSLGQGLEFLIYFQGNSAPDKSGLPSDRFSAERTGGSVSTLTIQRTQQEDSAVYLCASSIAGGQETQYFGPGTRLLVL.

The chain recombines TRBV7-2 with TRBJ2-2, with D perhaps assigned TRBD1 or TRBD2 (5 bases each). V shed 2 bases and J shed 6 bases, with 19 bases lying between them. CDR3 length equals 17 residues. Germline CDR1 SGHTA, CDR2 FQGNSA. The CDR3 coding sequence is TGTGCCAGCAGCTTAACACAGGAAAAAGGGAGAGCCGGGGAGCTGTTTTTT. Protein product: CASSLTQEKGRAGELFF.

The chain recombines TRBV2 with TRBJ2-7; tentatively, D is TRBD1 or TRBD2 (5 bases each). V gave up 7 bases and J gave up 3 bases, with 16 bases separating them. This CDR3 region has 14 residues. Germline CDR1 and CDR2: SNHLY and FYNNEI. For the CDR3, the DNA is TGTGCCAGCAATAGGGACGGACCGGACTACGAGCAGTACTTC. Translated: CASNRDGPDYEQYF.

This rearrangement joins TRBV2 to TRBJ1-1; D not certain. Germline assignment: CDR1 SNHLY and CDR2 FYNNEI. Trimming shortened V by 9 bases and J by 1 base, and 12 bases separated the two germline ends. The CDR3 sequence is 13 residues long. This chain's CDR3 is CARTGLTNTEAFF. The CDR3, as DNA: TGTGCCAGGACCGGGCTAACGAACACTGAAGCTTTCTTT.

This clone was seen more than once but under ten times. The chain links TRBV25-1 to TRBJ2-3; 9 nucleotides match TRBD2. Germline CDR1 is MGHDK and CDR2 is SYGVNS. With 8 bases clipped from V and 4 bases from J, the junction kept 10 bases outside the gene matches. The CDR3 totals 15 residues. The chain's CDR3 is CASRRTAGGPDTQYF. The CDR3 DNA reads TGTGCCAGCCGAAGAACCGCGGGGGGGCCAGATACGCAGTATTTT.

The chain couples TRBV13 to TRBJ1-1, with D possibly TRBD1 on 5 matching bases. Per the germline V gene, CDR1 is PRHDT and CDR2 is FYEKMQ (reference sequence). The CDR3 sequence is 14 residues long. Trimming took 1 base from V and 6 from J, leaving 12 bases between them. The CDR3 DNA follows: TGTGCCAGCAGCTTAGAGGTTATGGGGGCTGAAGCTTTCTTT. Protein sequence: CASSLEVMGAEAFF.

This clone appeared a single time. The CDR3 DNA reads TGTGCCAGTAGAGATACAGGGGTCTACTATGGCTACACCTTC. Translating gives CASRDTGVYYGYTF. This chain connects TRBV19 to TRBJ1-2; the match to TRBD1 covers 7 bases. CDR3 length equals 14 residues. Losses at the gene ends were 6 bases for V and 3 bases for J; bases not matched to a gene: 7. CDR1 and CDR2 (germline): LNHDA, SQIVND (reference sequence).

This chain links TRBV2 with TRBJ2-7; no clear D. The CDR3 spans 12 residues. Trimming took off 6 bases at V and 1 base at J, with 7 bases between the two ends. Germline lookup yields CDR1 SNHLY and CDR2 FYNNEI. CDR3 nucleotides: TGTGCCAGCAGGGCAGAGTCCTACGAGCAGTACTTC. Translated, it gives CASRAESYEQYF.

The chain is built from TRBV19 and TRBJ1-1; D not resolved. The germline gives CDR1 LNHDA, CDR2 SQIVND (reference sequence). This CDR3 spans 17 amino acids. V was trimmed by 4 bases and J by 4 bases, leaving 22 bases between them. CDR3 nucleotide sequence: TGTGCCAGTAGTAGCTCGGAGGGAACCCCCCGGGGCACTGAAGCTTTCTTT. Translation: CASSSSEGTPRGTEAFF.